A single sample gave rise to the 23 T cell receptor beta chains below, sequenced in a study of T cells in Graves' hyperthyroidism and ophthalmopathy. Amplification of TCR beta CDR3 regions used RNA as the template. TCR CDR3 regions were first amplified by RT-PCR with HTBI primers. TCRdb re-called the multiplex PCR reads with MiXCR, one entry per CDR3 protein. The repertoire holds approximately 500,000 distinct CDR3 sequences, roughly 50% seen once, with 7.5% to 8.5% in the top ten. Sequenced sample: peripheral blood or thyroid tissue (not recorded which). The source is a woman between 18 and 29 years old with Graves' hyperthyroidism.

The chain carries TRBV7-6 and TRBJ2-1; TRBD2 aligns across 10 bases. CDR1 and CDR2 (germline): SGHVS, FNYEAQ. V dropped 7 bases and J dropped 0; count of bases not matched to a gene: 12. CDR3 length equals 18 residues. The CDR3 spells CASNPFPAGGSSYNEQFF. CDR3 sequence (DNA): TGTGCCAGCAACCCATTCCCAGCGGGAGGGAGCTCCTACAATGAGCAGTTCTTC.

This rearrangement joins TRBV7-8 to TRBJ2-3; 10 bases line up with TRBD2. The V segment lost 4 bases and the J segment 4 bases; nucleotides outside the gene matches: 8. This CDR3 region has 16 residues. The germline CDR1 and CDR2 sequences are SGHVS and FQNEAQ. CDR3 amino acids: CASSWSSGRGSDTQYF. Here the CDR3 DNA reads TGTGCCAGCAGCTGGTCTAGCGGGAGAGGGTCAGATACGCAGTATTTT.

This sequence joins TRBV11-1 and TRBJ1-2; TRBD1 agrees at 10 bases. Trimming cost V 3 bases and J 7 bases; bases outside gene matches: 11. CDR1 is SGHAT and CDR2 is FQDESV in the germline V gene (reference sequence). The CDR3 spans 16 residues. CDR3 amino acids: CASSLAYGQGVRGYTF. Written as DNA, the CDR3 is TGTGCCAGCAGCTTGGCCTACGGACAGGGGGTCCGTGGCTACACCTTC.

The genes are TRBV7-6 and TRBJ2-7, with 8 bases lining up with TRBD1. The junction had 6 bases not matched to a gene; V was cut back by 3 bases and J by 8 bases. This CDR3 has 13 amino acids. Germline-derived CDR1 and CDR2 are SGHVS and FNYEAQ. The CDR3: CASSFGQGDQQYF. The DNA of the CDR3 is TGTGCCAGCAGCTTCGGACAGGGAGATCAGCAGTACTTC.

This clonotype was picked up a small number of times. The V and J genes are TRBV29-1 and TRBJ2-7; TRBD2 agrees at 7 bases. The J call may not be correct, given that the DNA end is closer to TRBJ2-1. From germline, CDR1 is SQVTM and CDR2 ANQGSEA. The CDR3 has 15 amino acids. DNA for the CDR3: TGCAGCGTTGAAGACCGAGCGGGACTTTACAATGAGCAGTTCTTC. It encodes CSVEDRAGLYNEQFF.

As for this clonotype: A much larger clone differs by one base, so this may be a read error. The chain uses TRBV19 and TRBJ2-2; no clear D gene. This CDR3 spans 15 amino acids. V was cut by 3 bases and J by 1 base, with 9 bases left in between. From germline, CDR1 is LNHDA and CDR2 SQIVND (reference sequence). CDR3 sequence reads: CASSIQVQNTGELFF. DNA of the CDR3: TGTGCCAGTAGTATCCAAGTCCAGAACACCGGGGAGCTGTTTTTT.

The genes are TRBV12-3 or TRBV12-4 and TRBJ2-5; 7 bases are a match to TRBD2. The CDR3 is 14 residues long. The trim removed 9 bases at V and 1 base at J, leaving 8 bases unmatched. In DNA form, the CDR3 reads TGTGCCAGTAGGCTACTAGCGACCCAAGAGACCCAGTACTTC. Protein product: CASRLLATQETQYF.

This clonotype was counted many times. The chain combines TRBV19 with TRBJ2-2; 12 nucleotides agree with TRBD1. The CDR3 consists of 17 residues. V shed 5 bases, J shed 6 bases, and the junction held 10 bases outside the gene matches. CDR1 is LNHDA, CDR2 SQIVND, per germline (reference sequence). In DNA form, the CDR3 reads TGTGCCAGTAGTTCTGTAGGGACAGGGGGCGACGCCGGGGAGCTGTTTTTT. It encodes CASSSVGTGGDAGELFF.

The chain has TRBV7-9 and TRBJ1-5; 7 bases line up with TRBD1. Trimming cost V 1 base and J 9 bases; bases outside gene matches: 0. The CDR3 has 12 amino acids. Germline values: CDR1 SEHNR, CDR2 FQNEAQ (reference sequence). The CDR3 DNA follows: TGTGCCAGCAGCTTAGGGACAGGGCCCCAGCATTTT. As protein: CASSLGTGPQHF.

This clonotype occurred many times. The chain has TRBV25-1 and TRBJ1-2; D possibly corresponds to TRBD1 (6 bases). Per the germline V gene, CDR1 is MGHDK and CDR2 is SYGVNS. Deletions cut 4 bases from V and 7 bases from J, with 13 bases between. CDR3 length: 13 residues. The CDR3 DNA follows: TGTGCCAGCAGTGGCCCGGGGGCGGCTGGCTACACCTTC. Translated: CASSGPGAAGYTF.

Ten or more counts support this clonotype. V is TRBV2 and J is TRBJ2-3, with 8 bases matching TRBD2. Germline V gene data show CDR1 as SNHLY and CDR2 as FYNNEI. The V gene end was trimmed by 1 base and the J gene end by 5 bases; junction bases not matched to a gene: 2. CDR3 length: 14 amino acids. The CDR3 reads CASSEDGRGDTQYF. In nucleotides, the CDR3 is TGTGCCAGCAGTGAAGACGGGAGGGGAGATACGCAGTATTTT.

This clonotype is a singleton in its sample. A much bigger clone sits one base away, suggesting this may be a read error. The chain links TRBV24-1 to TRBJ2-7; D is uncertain. Trimming pared 11 bases from V and 1 base from J, leaving 20 bases between. The CDR3 length is 15 residues. Germline V lookup: CDR1 KGHDR, CDR2 SFDVKD. CDR3 DNA sequence: TGTGCCAGCACTAACCCGTTGGGCGGATCCTACGAGCAGTACTTC. It translates to CASTNPLGGSYEQYF.

The chain links TRBV6-1 to TRBJ2-7; 10 bases agree with TRBD2. Germline lookup yields CDR1 MNHNS and CDR2 SASEGT. CDR3 size: 20 residues. V lost 6 bases to trimming and J lost 7 bases; unmatched junction nucleotides: 27. In DNA, the CDR3 is TGTGCCAGCAGCGCCAGCGGGGGGGACCTAAGGGGTACTGCCGGATGGGAGCAGTACTTC. Protein sequence: CASSASGGDLRGTAGWEQYF.

The genes are TRBV29-1 and TRBJ2-5; TRBD1 agrees at 7 bases. V lost 5 bases to trimming and J lost 5 bases; unmatched junction nucleotides: 11. The CDR3 length is 14 residues. Germline V gives CDR1 SQVTM, CDR2 ANQGSEA. Here the CDR3 reads CSVHLGQVVETQYF. CDR3 DNA sequence: TGCAGCGTTCACCTCGGACAGGTGGTCGAGACCCAGTACTTC. The full variable domain, with the rest looked up from reference TRBV29-1 and TRBJ2-5, is SAVISQKPSRDICQRGTSLTIQCQVDSQVTMMFWYRQQPGQSLTLIATANQGSEATYESGFVIDKFPISRPNLTFSTLTVSNMSPEDSSIYLCSVHLGQVVETQYFGPGTRLLVL.

This clonotype was counted a few times. The junction shows a germline mismatch at one end, possibly a read error. The chain recombines TRBV12-3 or TRBV12-4 with TRBJ2-7; D might be TRBD2 (5 bases). The CDR3 spans 14 residues. CDR3 protein: CASSPSFVTGELYF. In DNA form, the CDR3 reads TGTGCCAGCAGTCCCTCCTTTGTCACCGGGGAGCTGTACTTC.

The chain has TRBV2 and TRBJ1-1; TRBD1 is a possible D gene (6 bases). The V end was cut by 6 bases, the J end by 7 bases, with 12 bases between. The CDR3 is 12 amino acids. Germline CDR1 and CDR2: SNHLY and FYNNEI. The CDR3 DNA reads TGTGCCAGCAGAGATACAGGGATTGAAGCTTTCTTT. It specifies CASRDTGIEAFF.

Many counts were recorded for this clonotype. The junction departs from germline at one end; a sequencing error may be responsible. V gene TRBV7-7 combines with J gene TRBJ1-6, with 7 positions matching TRBD1. The CDR3 has 16 residues. Looked up from germline, CDR1 is SSHAT and CDR2 is FNYEAQ (reference sequence). The CDR3 sequence is CASSKTGSSYNSPLHF. The CDR3 DNA is TGTGCTAGCAGCAAGACAGGGAGCTCCTATAATTCACCCCTCCACTTT.

On this clonotype: With a much larger clone just one base away, this may be a read error. The rearrangement links TRBV12-3 or TRBV12-4 to TRBJ2-7; 11 bases agree with TRBD2. This CDR3 has 17 amino acids. The CDR3 nucleotides are TGTGCCGGCAGTTTATTAGGTGGACTAGCGGGCACCTACGAGCAGTACTTC. As protein: CAGSLLGGLAGTYEQYF.

The V and J genes are TRBV7-9 and TRBJ1-3; D is ambiguous. The CDR3 extends over 16 amino acids. The V end lost 2 bases, the J end lost 2 bases, and 13 bases lay between the germline ends. The V gene's germline CDR1 is SEHNR and CDR2 FQNEAQ (reference sequence). This chain's CDR3 is CASSLTPGGTGNTIYF. The DNA of the CDR3 is TGTGCCAGCAGCTTAACCCCCGGAGGGACTGGAAACACCATATATTTT.

The table lists this clonotype with a few counts. The chain carries TRBV27 and TRBJ2-7; a possible D gene is TRBD1 (7 bases). The germline V gene encodes CDR1 MNHEY and CDR2 SMNVEV (reference sequence). The CDR3 sequence is 16 residues long. The ends were cut back, 7 bases at V and 1 base at J, with 20 bases in the middle. The CDR3 region has the DNA TGTGCCAGCATTAAAAGGGGCAGGGGGGCATCCTACGAGCAGTACTTC. Its protein product is CASIKRGRGASYEQYF.

This clonotype was counted many times. The DNA of the CDR3 is TGTGCCAGCAGTGCTCCGAATAGCGGGAGATGGGTAGAGACCCAGTACTTC. Translating it yields CASSAPNSGRWVETQYF. The genes are TRBV6-5 and TRBJ2-5; 9 bases are shared with TRBD2. The CDR3 spans 17 residues. V gave up 5 bases and J gave up 4 bases; unmatched junction bases: 14. In germline, CDR1 is MNHEY, CDR2 SVGAGI.

The chain couples TRBV10-3 to TRBJ2-3, with TRBD2 matching over 16 bases. J gave up 1 base and V 6 bases, and 4 bases lay outside the gene matches. This CDR3 is built from 17 residues. Per the germline V gene, CDR1 is ENHRY and CDR2 is SYGVKD. This CDR3 reads CAISGTSGRAGTDTQYF. CDR3 bases: TGTGCCATCAGCGGGACTAGCGGGAGGGCCGGCACAGATACGCAGTATTTT.

In this sample, this clonotype turned up a few times. The rearrangement uses TRBV6-1 and TRBJ1-3; D gene ambiguous. The CDR3 covers 14 residues. CDR1 is MNHNS and CDR2 is SASEGT in the germline V gene. Trimming took off 1 base at V and 2 bases at J, with 6 bases between the two ends. CDR3 sequence reads: CASSEDVAGNTIYF. In DNA, the CDR3 is TGTGCCAGCAGTGAAGATGTAGCTGGAAACACCATATATTTT.